These T cell receptor beta chains were read from a single sample in a study of identical twins. Each CDR3 protein gets one entry after TCRdb re-called the 5' RACE reads with MiXCR. Found here are 200,000 to 250,000 distinct CDR3 sequences, about 12% of them singletons; the top ten hold around 4%. This same sample was also part of a study on yellow fever vaccine responses in identical twins.

The material sequenced was memory (CD45RO+) T cells sorted from blood. These receptor sequences come from a woman between 18 and 29 years old in good health. CDR3s include the opening cysteine and the closing phenylalanine or tryptophan. The order of the fields is J gene, V gene, CDR3 protein.

>TRBJ1-1|TRBV12-3/TRBV12-4
CASKTWGMPRAFF
>TRBJ2-2|TRBV6-4
CASSDPLRSNTGELFF
>TRBJ2-1|TRBV7-2
CASGRAAGGYNEQFF
>TRBJ2-7|TRBV30
CAWTRDVRNYEQYF
>TRBJ2-5|TRBV20-1
CSARDGGISGRGETQYF
>TRBJ2-1|TRBV7-2
CASSLSRGSYNEQFF
>TRBJ2-3|TRBV12-3/TRBV12-4
CASSRLAVTDTQYF
>TRBJ2-7|TRBV12-3/TRBV12-4
CASRFSGTEYEQYF
>TRBJ2-3|TRBV20-1
CSAPAGGAGTDTQYF
>TRBJ1-1|TRBV3-1
CASSNTVPLNTEAFF
>TRBJ1-2|TRBV20-1
CSARGAGGAKGYTF
>TRBJ1-2|TRBV30
CAWSAANYGYTF
>TRBJ2-1|TRBV10-1
CASSELTSNEQFF
>TRBJ2-5|TRBV7-6
CASSLVSGQGETQYF
>TRBJ2-3|TRBV6-2/TRBV6-3
CASSFSSGYSQELSTDTQYF
>TRBJ2-5|TRBV5-1
CASSLLGQLQETQYF
>TRBJ2-5|TRBV13
CASSLEGRGRTETQYF
>TRBJ2-1|TRBV27
CASSLRGLAGVDEQFF
>TRBJ2-3|TRBV5-1
CASSEGSDTQYF
>TRBJ1-2|TRBV20-1
CSAYRTDYGYTF
>TRBJ2-3|TRBV24-1
CASASDTDTQYF
>TRBJ2-1|TRBV20-1
CSAISGRAYNEQFF
>TRBJ2-2|TRBV3-1
CASSQGRASGYNTGELFF
>TRBJ1-3|TRBV6-5
CASSFQGIGNTIYF
>TRBJ1-6|TRBV28
CASSPRGAYNSPLHF
>TRBJ1-2|TRBV12-3/TRBV12-4
CASSLVGTGAPPSYSF